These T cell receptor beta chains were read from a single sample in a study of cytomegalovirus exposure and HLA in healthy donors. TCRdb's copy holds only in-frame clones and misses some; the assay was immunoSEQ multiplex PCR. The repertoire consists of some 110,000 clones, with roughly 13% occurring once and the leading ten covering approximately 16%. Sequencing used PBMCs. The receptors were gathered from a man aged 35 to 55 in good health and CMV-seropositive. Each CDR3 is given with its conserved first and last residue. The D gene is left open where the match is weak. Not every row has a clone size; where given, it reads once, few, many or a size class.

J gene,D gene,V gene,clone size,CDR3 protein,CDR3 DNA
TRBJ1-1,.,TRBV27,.,CASSLSAAGQAFF,TGTGCCAGCAGTTTATCTGCGGCAGGGCAAGCTTTCTTT
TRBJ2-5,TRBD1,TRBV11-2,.,CASSSGTGGETQYF,TGTGCCAGCAGCTCCGGGACAGGGGGAGAGACCCAGTACTTC
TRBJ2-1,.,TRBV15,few,CATSIRRYNEQFF,TGTGCCACCAGCATAAGGCGGTACAATGAGCAGTTCTTC
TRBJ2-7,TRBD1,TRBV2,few,CASRRQGIKNEQYF,TGTGCCAGCAGACGACAGGGGATAAAGAACGAGCAGTACTTC
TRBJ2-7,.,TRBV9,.,CASSVGEQLSYEQYF,TGTGCCAGCAGCGTAGGAGAACAGCTTTCTTACGAGCAGTACTTC
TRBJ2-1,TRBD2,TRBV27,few,CASSFYGRNHEQFF,TGTGCCAGCAGTTTCTACGGGAGGAACCATGAGCAGTTCTTC
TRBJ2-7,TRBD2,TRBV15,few,CATSRGGGSFDEQYF,TGTGCCACCAGCAGAGGGGGCGGGAGTTTTGACGAGCAGTACTTC
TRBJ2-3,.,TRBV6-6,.,CASSLYRDYTDTQYF,TGTGCCAGCAGTTTATACAGGGACTACACAGATACGCAGTATTTT
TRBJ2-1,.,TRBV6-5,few,CASRRGGLLEQFF,TGTGCCAGCAGAAGGGGGGGACTCCTGGAGCAGTTCTTC
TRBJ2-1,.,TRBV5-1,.,CASSLVSQDLNEQFF,TGCGCCAGCAGCTTGGTTTCACAGGATCTTAATGAGCAGTTCTTC
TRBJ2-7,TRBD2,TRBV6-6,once,CASNQLAGTYEQYF,TGTGCCAGCAACCAACTAGCGGGGACCTACGAGCAGTACTTC